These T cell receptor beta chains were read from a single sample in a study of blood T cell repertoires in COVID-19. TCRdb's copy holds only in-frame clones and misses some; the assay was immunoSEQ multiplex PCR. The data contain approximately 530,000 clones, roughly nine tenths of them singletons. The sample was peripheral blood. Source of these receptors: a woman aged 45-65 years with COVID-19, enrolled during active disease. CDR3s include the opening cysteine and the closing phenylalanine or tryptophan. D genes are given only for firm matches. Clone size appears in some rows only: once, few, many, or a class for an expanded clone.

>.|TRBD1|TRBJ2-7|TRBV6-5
CASSPGQGKKEQYF
TGTGCCAGCTCGCCGGGACAGGGGAAAAAGGAGCAGTACTTC
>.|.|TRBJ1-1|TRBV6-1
CASSEVGHEAFF
TGTGCCAGCAGTGAAGTAGGACACGAAGCTTTCTTT
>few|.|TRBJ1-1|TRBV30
CAWSPGEGVTEAFF
TGTGCCTGGAGTCCCGGAGAAGGGGTGACTGAAGCTTTCTTT
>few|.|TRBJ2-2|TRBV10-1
CASSNQGGTGELFF
TGCGCCAGCAGTAACCAGGGTGGGACCGGGGAGCTGTTTTTT
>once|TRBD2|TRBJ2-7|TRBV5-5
CASSRQAGAYEQYF
TGTGCCAGCAGCAGGCAAGCGGGGGCTTACGAGCAGTACTTC
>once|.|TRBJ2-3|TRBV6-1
CASSEARVTDTQYF
TGTGCCAGCAGTGAAGCGCGCGTCACAGATACGCAGTATTTT
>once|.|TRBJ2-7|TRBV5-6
CASSLDPGEQYF
TGTGCCAGCAGCTTGGATCCGGGAGAGCAGTACTTC
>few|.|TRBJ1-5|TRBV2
CASSGQGNQPQHF
TGTGCCAGCAGTGGTCAGGGCAATCAGCCCCAGCATTTT
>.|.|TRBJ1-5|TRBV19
CASSIGLGGPLPQHF
TGTGCCAGTAGTATAGGATTAGGGGGACCGTTGCCCCAGCATTTT
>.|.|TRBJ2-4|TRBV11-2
CASSFLQGKNIQYF
TGTGCCAGCAGCTTTCTCCAGGGGAAAAACATTCAGTACTTC
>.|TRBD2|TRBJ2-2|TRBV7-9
CASSPSGGAELFF
TGTGCCAGCAGCCCCAGCGGGGGAGCGGAGCTGTTTTTT
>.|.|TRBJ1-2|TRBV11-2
CASSLAAGLDYGYTF
TGTGCCAGCAGCTTAGCTGCGGGGCTGGACTATGGCTACACCTTC
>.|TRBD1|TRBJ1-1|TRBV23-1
CDLPPDRGLAEAFF
TGCGACCTGCCCCCCGACAGGGGGTTGGCTGAAGCTTTCTTT
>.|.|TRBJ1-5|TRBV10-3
CAISAEGASQPQHF
TGTGCCATCAGTGCGGAAGGGGCGAGTCAGCCCCAGCATTTT
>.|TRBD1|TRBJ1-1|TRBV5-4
CASSLDRGRGTEAFF
TGTGCCAGCAGCCTTGACAGGGGGCGAGGCACTGAAGCTTTCTTT
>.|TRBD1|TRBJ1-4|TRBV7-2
CASRSGGRGGEKLFF
TGTGCCAGCAGATCAGGGGGCAGGGGTGGTGAAAAACTGTTTTTT
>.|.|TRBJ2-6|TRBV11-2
CASSFQSGANVLTF
TGTGCCAGCAGCTTTCAGTCTGGGGCCAACGTCCTGACTTTC
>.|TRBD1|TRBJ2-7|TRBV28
CASGETGTGPYEQYF
TGTGCCAGCGGGGAGACCGGGACAGGCCCCTACGAGCAGTACTTC
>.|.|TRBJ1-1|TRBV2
CASSPPNTEAFF
TGTGCCAGCAGTCCCCCTAACACTGAAGCTTTCTTT
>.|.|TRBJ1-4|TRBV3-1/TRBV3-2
CASSQGREEKLFF
TGTGCCAGCAGCCAGGGGAGAGAAGAAAAACTGTTTTTT
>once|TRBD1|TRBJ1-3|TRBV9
CASSYDPSTGWTGNTIYF
TGTGCCAGCAGTTACGATCCTTCGACAGGGTGGACTGGAAACACCATATATTTT
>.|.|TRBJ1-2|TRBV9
CASSVPLAGAGYGYTF
TGTGCCAGCAGCGTCCCCCTGGCGGGGGCAGGTTATGGCTACACCTTC
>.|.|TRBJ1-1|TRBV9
CASSSGLTEAFF
TGTGCCAGCAGCTCAGGCCTCACTGAAGCTTTCTTT
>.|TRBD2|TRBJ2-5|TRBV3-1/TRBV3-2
CASSILAGVETQYF
TGTGCCAGCAGTATACTAGCGGGGGTTGAGACCCAGTACTTC
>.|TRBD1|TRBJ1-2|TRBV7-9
CAILNDRGYGYTF
TGTGCCATCCTAAACGACAGGGGCTATGGCTACACCTTC
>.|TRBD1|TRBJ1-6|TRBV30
CAWSLPRGTGGFGSPLHF
TGTGCCTGGAGCCTCCCCCGGGGGACAGGTGGATTCGGTTCACCCCTCCACTTT
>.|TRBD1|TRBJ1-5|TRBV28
CASSQNRGVQPQHF
TGTGCCAGCAGTCAAAACAGGGGAGTCCAGCCCCAGCATTTT
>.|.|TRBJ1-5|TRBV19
CASSIGQGSNQPQHF
TGTGCCAGTAGTATAGGTCAGGGGAGCAATCAGCCCCAGCATTTT
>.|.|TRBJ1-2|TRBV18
CASSPTDNYGYTF
TGTGCCAGCTCACCAACAGATAACTATGGCTACACCTTC
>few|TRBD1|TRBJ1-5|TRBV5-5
CASSPDRGRNQPQHF
TGTGCCAGCAGCCCAGACAGGGGGCGAAATCAGCCCCAGCATTTT
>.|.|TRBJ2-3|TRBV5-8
CASSPRLAGGTDTQYF
TGTGCCAGCAGCCCACGACTAGCAGGGGGCACAGATACGCAGTATTTT
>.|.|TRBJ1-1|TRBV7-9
CASRVTGGMAEAFF
TGTGCCAGCAGGGTGACGGGGGGTATGGCTGAAGCTTTCTTT
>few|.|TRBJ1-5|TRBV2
CASRAGMQPQHF
TGTGCCAGCAGGGCAGGGATGCAGCCCCAGCATTTT
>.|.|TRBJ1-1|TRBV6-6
CASSKTVQNTEAFF
TGTGCCAGCAGTAAAACCGTACAGAACACTGAAGCTTTCTTT
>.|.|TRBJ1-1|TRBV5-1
CASSGASTEAFF
TGCGCCAGCAGTGGGGCCTCGACCGAAGCTTTCTTT
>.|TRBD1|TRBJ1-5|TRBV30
CAWSVRGGGNQPQHF
TGTGCCTGGAGTGTAAGAGGGGGCGGCAATCAGCCCCAGCATTTT
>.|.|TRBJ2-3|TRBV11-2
CASSLAGTDTQYF
TGTGCCAGCAGCTTAGCGGGCACAGATACGCAGTATTTT